This TCR beta chain was documented in a study of HIV-infected patients and healthy controls. This clonotype is medium-sized by share. cDNA was made from about 510 ng RNA using alpha and beta constant primers. Separate chain-specific third strand synthesis with multiplexing indices produced the alpha and beta libraries. MiXCR was run by TCRdb on the 5' RACE reads, yielding one entry per CDR3 protein. The table includes thousands of distinct CDR3 sequences, about 7.7% detected once. This CDR3 has 12 residues. The germline CDR1 and CDR2 sequences are SGHVS and FNYEAQ. V was cut by 5 bases and J by 1 base, with 4 bases left in between. Whole blood was used without fractionation, so all unsorted peripheral T cells were included.

J is TRBJ2-3 and V is TRBV7-6; no reliable D call. The TCR originated in an adult with HIV infection. The sample here was blood, taken before antiretroviral therapy. CDR3 DNA: TGTGCCAGCAGCACGGGCACAGATACGCAGTATTTT. The encoded protein is CASSTGTDTQYF.